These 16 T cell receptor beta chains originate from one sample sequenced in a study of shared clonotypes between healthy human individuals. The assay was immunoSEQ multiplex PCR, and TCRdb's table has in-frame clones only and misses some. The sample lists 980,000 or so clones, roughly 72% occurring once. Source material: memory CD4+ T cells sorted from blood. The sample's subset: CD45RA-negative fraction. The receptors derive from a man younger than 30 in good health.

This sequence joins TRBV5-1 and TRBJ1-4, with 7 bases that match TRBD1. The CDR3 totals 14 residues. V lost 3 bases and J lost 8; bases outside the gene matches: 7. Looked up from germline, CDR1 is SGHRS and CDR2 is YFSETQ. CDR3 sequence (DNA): TGCGCCAGCAGCTACGACAGGGTTCGGGAAAAACTGTTTTTT. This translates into CASSYDRVREKLFF.

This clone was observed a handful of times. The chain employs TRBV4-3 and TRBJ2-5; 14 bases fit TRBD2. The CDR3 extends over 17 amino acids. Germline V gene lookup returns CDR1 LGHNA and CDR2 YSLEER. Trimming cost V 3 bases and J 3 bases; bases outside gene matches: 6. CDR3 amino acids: CASSQGTSGRNEETQYF. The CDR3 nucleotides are TGCGCCAGCAGCCAGGGGACTAGCGGGAGAAACGAAGAGACCCAGTACTTC.

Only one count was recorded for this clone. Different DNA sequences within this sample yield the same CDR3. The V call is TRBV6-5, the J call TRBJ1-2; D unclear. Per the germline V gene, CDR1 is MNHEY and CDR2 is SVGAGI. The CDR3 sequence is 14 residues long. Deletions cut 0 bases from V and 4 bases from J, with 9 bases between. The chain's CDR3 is CASSYSRAGYGYTF. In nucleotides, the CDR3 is TGTGCCAGCAGTTACTCGAGAGCAGGCTATGGCTACACCTTC.

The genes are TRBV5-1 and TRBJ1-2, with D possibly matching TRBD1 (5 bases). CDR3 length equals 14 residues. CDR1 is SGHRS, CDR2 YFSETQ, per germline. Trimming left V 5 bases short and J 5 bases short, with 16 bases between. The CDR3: CASSLAQGPYGYTF. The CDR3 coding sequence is TGCGCCAGCAGTCTCGCGCAGGGCCCGTATGGCTACACCTTC.

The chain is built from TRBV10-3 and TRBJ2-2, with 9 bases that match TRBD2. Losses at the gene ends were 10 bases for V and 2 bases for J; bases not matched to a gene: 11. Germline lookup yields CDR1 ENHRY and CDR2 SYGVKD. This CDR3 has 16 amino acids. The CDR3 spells CASGGGVVGNTGELFF. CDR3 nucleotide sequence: TGTGCCAGCGGCGGGGGGGTGGTCGGCAACACCGGGGAGCTGTTTTTT.

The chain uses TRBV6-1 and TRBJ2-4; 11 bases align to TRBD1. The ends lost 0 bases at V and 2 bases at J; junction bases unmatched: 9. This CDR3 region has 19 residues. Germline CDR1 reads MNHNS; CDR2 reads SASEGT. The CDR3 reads CASSEALAGTGGTKNIQYF. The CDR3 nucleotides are TGTGCCAGCAGTGAAGCCCTAGCTGGGACAGGGGGGACCAAAAACATTCAGTACTTC.

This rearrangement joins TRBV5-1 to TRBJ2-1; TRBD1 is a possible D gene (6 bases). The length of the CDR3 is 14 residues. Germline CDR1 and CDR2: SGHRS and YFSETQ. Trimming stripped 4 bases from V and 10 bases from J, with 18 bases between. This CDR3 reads CASSRIQGTHEQFF. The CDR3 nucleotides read TGCGCCAGCAGCCGGATACAGGGTACACACGAGCAGTTCTTC.

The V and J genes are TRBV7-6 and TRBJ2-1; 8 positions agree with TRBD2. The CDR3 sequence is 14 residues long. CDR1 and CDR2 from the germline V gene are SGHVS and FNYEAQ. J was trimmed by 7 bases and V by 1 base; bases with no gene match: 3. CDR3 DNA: TGTGCCAGCAGCTTAGTCCCTAGCGGGAATGAGCAGTTCTTC. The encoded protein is CASSLVPSGNEQFF.

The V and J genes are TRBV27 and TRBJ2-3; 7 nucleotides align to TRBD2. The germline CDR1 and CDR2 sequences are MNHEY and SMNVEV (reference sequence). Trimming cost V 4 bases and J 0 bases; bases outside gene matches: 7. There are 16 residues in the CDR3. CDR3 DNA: TGTGCCAGCAGTTCCTGGGACTACTTAAGCACAGATACGCAGTATTTT. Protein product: CASSSWDYLSTDTQYF.

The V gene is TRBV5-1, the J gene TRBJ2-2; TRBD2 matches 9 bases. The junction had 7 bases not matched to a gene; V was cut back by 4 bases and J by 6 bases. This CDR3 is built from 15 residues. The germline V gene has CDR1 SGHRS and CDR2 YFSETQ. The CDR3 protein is CASSPQREVPGELFF. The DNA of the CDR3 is TGCGCCAGCAGCCCTCAGCGGGAGGTCCCCGGGGAGCTGTTTTTT. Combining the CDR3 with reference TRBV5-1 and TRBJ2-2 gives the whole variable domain KAGVTQTPRYLIKTRGQQVTLSCSPISGHRSVSWYQQTPGQGLQFLFEYFSETQRNKGNFPGRFSGRQFSNSRSEMNVSTLELGDSALYLCASSPQREVPGELFFGEGSRLTVL.

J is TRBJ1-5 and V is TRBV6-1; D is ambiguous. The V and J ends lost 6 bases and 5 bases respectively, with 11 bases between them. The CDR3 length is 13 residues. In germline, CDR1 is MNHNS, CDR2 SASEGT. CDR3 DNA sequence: TGTGCCAGCAGCTTTGCGGCGGATCAGCCCCAGCATTTT. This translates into CASSFAADQPQHF.

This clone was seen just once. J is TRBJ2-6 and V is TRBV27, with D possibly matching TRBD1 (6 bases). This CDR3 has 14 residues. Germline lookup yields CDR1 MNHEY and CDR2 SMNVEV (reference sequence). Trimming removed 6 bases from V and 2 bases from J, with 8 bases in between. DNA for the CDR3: TGTGCCAGCAGACAGGGTGCTGGGGCCAACGTCCTGACTTTC. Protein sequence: CASRQGAGANVLTF.

The CDR3 sequence is CASSFRLAGGISTDTQYF. The CDR3 DNA sequence: TGTGCCAGCAGCTTCAGGCTAGCGGGCGGGATAAGCACAGATACGCAGTATTTT. This rearrangement joins TRBV7-9 to TRBJ2-3; 8 nucleotides agree with TRBD2. CDR1 and CDR2 from the germline V gene are SEHNR and FQNEAQ (reference sequence). V shed 3 bases and J 0 bases; nucleotides not matched to a gene: 11. The CDR3 extends over 18 amino acids.

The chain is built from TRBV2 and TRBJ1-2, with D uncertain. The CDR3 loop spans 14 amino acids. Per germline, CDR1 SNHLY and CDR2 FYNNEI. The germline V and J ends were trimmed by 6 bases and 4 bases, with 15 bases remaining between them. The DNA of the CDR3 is TGTGCCAGCAGAGAGCGTTCGGAGATCTATGGCTACACCTTC. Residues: CASRERSEIYGYTF.

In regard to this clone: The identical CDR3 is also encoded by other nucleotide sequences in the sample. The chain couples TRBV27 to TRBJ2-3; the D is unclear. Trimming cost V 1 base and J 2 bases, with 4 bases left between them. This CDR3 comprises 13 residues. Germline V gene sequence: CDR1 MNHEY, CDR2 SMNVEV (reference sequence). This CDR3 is CASSLFNTDTQYF. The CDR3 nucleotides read TGTGCCAGCAGTTTATTTAACACAGATACGCAGTATTTT.

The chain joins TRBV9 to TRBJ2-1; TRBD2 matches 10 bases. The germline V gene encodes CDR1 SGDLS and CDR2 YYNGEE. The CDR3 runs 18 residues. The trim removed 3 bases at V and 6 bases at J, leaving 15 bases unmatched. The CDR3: CASSAPIKGLAYLNEQFF. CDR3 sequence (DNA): TGTGCCAGCAGCGCGCCTATTAAGGGACTAGCGTATCTCAATGAGCAGTTCTTC.